This T cell receptor beta chain was sequenced during a study of T cells in Graves' hyperthyroidism and ophthalmopathy. Study-level findings and limits: Onset of ophthalmopathy came a median 6.5 months after the model predicted it. Most thyroid clonotypes expanded above 0.001 appeared in blood too.

For the diagnoses, clinical symptoms, serum thyroxine and TRAb, thyroid ultrasound and orbital computed tomography were used. Comments on this clonotype: Its specificity is unknown.

Germline lookup yields CDR1 SGHRS and CDR2 YFSETQ. With 3 bases removed from V and 3 bases from J, the gap between germline ends came to 9 bases. The CDR3 spans 13 residues. Template material for amplifying TCR beta CDR3 regions consisted of RNA transcripts. A first-round RT-PCR of the TCR CDR3 used the HTBI primer set. Using its own MiXCR run on the multiplex PCR reads, TCRdb lists one record per CDR3 protein. The sample has 700,000 or so distinct CDR3 sequences, 15% to 20% seen once. The clonotype was recovered from a young man with Graves' hyperthyroidism. This chain joins TRBV5-1 and TRBJ1-1; D gene ambiguous. The sample consisted of blood. The CDR3 sequence is CASSSGPYTEAFF. The CDR3 coding sequence is TGCGCCAGCAGCTCCGGGCCATACACTGAAGCTTTCTTT. The full variable domain, with the rest looked up from reference TRBV5-1 and TRBJ1-1, is KAGVTQTPRYLIKTRGQQVTLSCSPISGHRSVSWYQQTPGQGLQFLFEYFSETQRNKGNFPGRFSGRQFSNSRSEMNVSTLELGDSALYLCASSSGPYTEAFFGQGTRLTVV.